The 5 T cell receptor beta chains presented below share a single source sample, sequenced in a study of shared clonotypes between healthy human individuals. Measured with immunoSEQ multiplex PCR; TCRdb has only the in-frame clones, and not every one. Seen here are approximately 500,000 clones, around 80% observed once, and the top ten hold around 12%. The sequencing input was PBMCs. The receptors were gathered from a woman aged 40 to 50 in good health. Some clones in this sample may be carry-over from other donors' samples.

The chain links TRBV30 to TRBJ2-5, with 8 bases identical to TRBD2. The CDR3 loop spans 14 amino acids. Trimming removed 7 bases from V and 6 bases from J; junction bases left unmatched: 13. CDR1 is GTSNPN and CDR2 is SVGIG in the germline V gene (reference sequence). CDR3: CALESLAGFKTQYF. As DNA, the CDR3 is TGTGCCTTGGAGTCATTAGCGGGATTTAAGACCCAGTACTTC.

The CDR3 protein is CARSLLSGQISNQPQHF. For the CDR3, the DNA is TGTGCCAGAAGCTTGCTATCGGGACAGATTAGCAATCAGCCCCAGCATTTT. V usage is TRBV5-3 and J usage is TRBJ1-5, with 7 bases aligning to TRBD1. TRBV5-3 qualifies as an ORF whose function is uncertain. V lost 1 base and J lost 0; bases outside the gene matches: 7. The CDR3 is 17 residues long.

This clone came up once. The V and J genes are TRBV5-6 and TRBJ2-6; 12 nucleotides line up with TRBD2. V shed 6 bases and J 0 bases; nucleotides not matched to a gene: 4. The CDR3 extends over 17 amino acids. The germline V gene encodes CDR1 SGHDT and CDR2 YYEEEE. This chain's CDR3 is CASTLAGGNSGANVLTF. In DNA, the CDR3 is TGTGCCAGCACCCTAGCGGGAGGGAACTCTGGGGCCAACGTCCTGACTTTC.

The V gene is TRBV29-1, the J gene TRBJ2-7; 7 positions match TRBD2. The V gene's germline CDR1 is SQVTM and CDR2 ANQGSEA. The CDR3 totals 16 residues. Losses at the gene ends were 5 bases for V and 6 bases for J; bases not matched to a gene: 19. The CDR3, as DNA: TGCAGCGTTCGGGAGGCCCAAGGGAGCTACGGAGGCGAGCAGTACTTC. Protein sequence: CSVREAQGSYGGEQYF.

The chain joins TRBV5-1 to TRBJ1-6, with 7 bases that match TRBD1. V shed 3 bases and J 6 bases; nucleotides not matched to a gene: 6. CDR3 length: 15 residues. CDR1 is SGHRS and CDR2 is YFSETQ in the germline V gene. The DNA for the CDR3 is TGCGCCAGCAGCTCAATGACAGGGAGTAATTCACCCCTCCACTTT. It specifies CASSSMTGSNSPLHF.